This T cell receptor beta chain originates from a study of blood T cell repertoires in COVID-19. This table comes from immunoSEQ multiplex PCR, and its TCRdb copy is limited to in-frame clones, with some not included. The repertoire has roughly 350,000 clones, more than 75% of them found once; the top ten carry less than 11%. The table lists this clone with a count of one. The V end lost 0 bases, the J end lost 4 bases, and 9 bases lay between the germline ends. This CDR3 has 14 residues. Per the germline V gene, CDR1 is LNHNV and CDR2 is YYDKDF (reference sequence). The V call is TRBV15, the J call TRBJ1-1, with D possibly matching TRBD1 (5 bases). Sequencing was carried out using peripheral blood. The TCR sequence derives from a young woman with COVID-19, enrolled during active disease. CDR3 in amino acids: CATSRDWQGTEAFF. In nucleotides, the CDR3 is TGTGCCACCAGCAGAGATTGGCAGGGCACTGAAGCTTTCTTT.